One T cell receptor beta chain is described in this entry. The antigen it recognizes is unknown. No base quality values were provided; no much bigger clone lies one nucleotide off. This entry comes from a study of OX40 agonist ivuxolimab in advanced cancers. About the study as a whole: The costimulatory receptor OX40 (CD134) was targeted by ivuxolimab, a fully human IgG2 agonistic monoclonal antibody. Of the roughly 52 dose-escalation patients, hepatocellular carcinoma was present in roughly 19, melanoma in around 15, renal cell carcinoma in 9 and head and neck cancer in 9. Patients were allowed to have had prior anti-PD-1, anti-PD-L1 or anti-CTLA-4 therapy, and 40% to 45% of the dose-escalation patients had previously received checkpoint inhibitors. Partial responses occurred in three dose-escalation patients, of whom one had hepatocellular carcinoma and two had cutaneous melanoma. Intravenous ivuxolimab was administered to patients every 2 weeks at six dose levels: 0.01, 0.1, 0.3, 1.5, 3 and 10 mg/kg. Peripheral TCRbeta sequencing was intended to test whether TCR sequence diversity was altered and clonal T-cell expansion was caused by ivuxolimab. In the dose-escalation cohort, 82.7% of patients were male, and the mean age was roughly 60 years, with a range of about 20 to 79. The paper reports the monotherapy dose-escalation portion (N of about 52 patients) of the phase I ivuxolimab trial.

Genomic DNA was isolated from the sorted cells so that the TCRbeta CDR3 region could be sequenced. The immunoSEQ Assay was used to sequence the TCRbeta CDR3 regions. This immuneACCESS table, as held by TCRdb, lists in-frame sequences with V and J called but not all clones. Of the missing ones, under half trace to an unresolved V gene in checked studies; the others have no known cause. A total of 75,000 to 90,000 clones appear in this sample, roughly 92% of them only once. The ten largest clones capture about 0.7% of the sample. General findings and caveats noted by the study authors: In partial responders in the 0.1-3.0 mg/kg groups, normalized peripheral clonal expansion was found to be among the lowest, especially among CD8+ T cells. After ivuxolimab, expanded clones were on average more numerous among CD8+ T cells than among CD4+ T cells. Low levels of normalized T-cell clonal expansion were also seen in some patients who did not respond. The antigen specificity of the peripheral T cells that underwent clonal expansion was not determined. At doses of 0.1 to 3.0 mg/kg, clonal expansion of both CD4+ and CD8+ T cells in blood was seen between baseline and week 6.

Patients with autoimmune disease history or receiving systemic immunosuppression were excluded from the trial. Peripheral blood for TCR sequencing was drawn from every dose cohort at baseline, at cycle 4 day 1 and at cycle 7 day 1. The samples were drawn from a first-in-human, open-label, multicenter phase I dose-escalation trial of ivuxolimab. Adults with locally advanced or metastatic melanoma, renal cell carcinoma, hepatocellular carcinoma or head and neck squamous cell carcinoma were enrolled in the trial. Before TCR sequencing, CD4+ T cells and CD8+ T cells from peripheral blood were sorted into separate populations. The CDR3 runs 15 amino acids, cysteine and phenylalanine included. Only the CDR3 part of the read is kept: 45 bases, read in frame from the first base. Trimming costs V 5 bases and J 0 bases, and their ends lie 11 bases apart. Per the germline V gene, MNHNS is the CDR1 and SASEGT is the CDR2.

The receptor chain draws on TRBV6-1 and TRBJ1-3, with the D gene not clear enough to name. This sequence was found in an adult with an advanced solid tumor such as melanoma, head and neck, liver or kidney cancer. The source was CD4+ or CD8+ T cells sorted from blood, collected in a trial of the OX40 agonist ivuxolimab. The DNA reads TGTGCCAGCAGTAGAGACGGTCTCTCTGGAAACACCATATATTTT. The encoded protein is CASSRDGLSGNTIYF.